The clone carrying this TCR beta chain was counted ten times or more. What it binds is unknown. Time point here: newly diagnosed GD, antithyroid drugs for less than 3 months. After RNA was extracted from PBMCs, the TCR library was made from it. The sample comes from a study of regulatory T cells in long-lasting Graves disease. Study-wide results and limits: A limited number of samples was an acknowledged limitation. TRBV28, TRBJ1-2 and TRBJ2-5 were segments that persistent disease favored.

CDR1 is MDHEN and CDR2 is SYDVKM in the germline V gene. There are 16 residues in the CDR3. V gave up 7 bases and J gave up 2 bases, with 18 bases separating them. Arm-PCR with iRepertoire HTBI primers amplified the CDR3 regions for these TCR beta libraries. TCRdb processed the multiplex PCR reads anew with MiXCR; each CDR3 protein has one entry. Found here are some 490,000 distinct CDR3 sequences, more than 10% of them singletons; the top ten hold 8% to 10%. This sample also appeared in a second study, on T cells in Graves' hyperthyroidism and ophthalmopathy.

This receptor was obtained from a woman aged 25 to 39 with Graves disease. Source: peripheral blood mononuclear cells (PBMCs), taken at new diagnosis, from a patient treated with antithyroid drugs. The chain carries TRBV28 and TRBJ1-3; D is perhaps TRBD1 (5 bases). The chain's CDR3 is CASKQGRFIAGNTIYF. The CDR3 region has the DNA TGTGCCAGCAAGCAGGGAAGGTTTATTGCTGGAAACACCATATATTTT.